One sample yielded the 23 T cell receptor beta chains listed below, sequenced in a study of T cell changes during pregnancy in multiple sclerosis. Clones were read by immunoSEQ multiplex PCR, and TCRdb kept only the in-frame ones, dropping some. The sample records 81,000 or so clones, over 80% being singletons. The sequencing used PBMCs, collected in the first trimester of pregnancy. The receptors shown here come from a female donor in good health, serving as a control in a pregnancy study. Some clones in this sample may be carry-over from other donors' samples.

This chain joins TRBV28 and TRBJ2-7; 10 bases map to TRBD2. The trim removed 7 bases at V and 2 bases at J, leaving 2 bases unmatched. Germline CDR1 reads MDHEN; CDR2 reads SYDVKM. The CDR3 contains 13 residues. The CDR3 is CASTGLAAYEQYF. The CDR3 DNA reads TGTGCCAGCACCGGACTAGCGGCCTACGAGCAGTACTTC.

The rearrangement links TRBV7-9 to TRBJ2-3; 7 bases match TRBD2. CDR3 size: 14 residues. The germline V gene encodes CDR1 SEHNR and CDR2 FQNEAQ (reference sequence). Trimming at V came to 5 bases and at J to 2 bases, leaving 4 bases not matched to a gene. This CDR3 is CASSERLATDTQYF. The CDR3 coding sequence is TGTGCCAGCAGCGAAAGACTAGCCACAGATACGCAGTATTTT.

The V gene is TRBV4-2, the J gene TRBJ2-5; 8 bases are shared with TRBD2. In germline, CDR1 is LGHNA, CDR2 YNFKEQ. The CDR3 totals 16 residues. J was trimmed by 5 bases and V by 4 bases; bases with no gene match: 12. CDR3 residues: CASSPRSGSFRETQYF. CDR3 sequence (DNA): TGTGCCAGCAGCCCAAGAAGCGGGAGTTTTCGGGAGACCCAGTACTTC.

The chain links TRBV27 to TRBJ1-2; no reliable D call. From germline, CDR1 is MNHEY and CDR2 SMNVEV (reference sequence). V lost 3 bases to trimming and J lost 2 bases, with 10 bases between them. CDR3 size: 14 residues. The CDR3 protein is CASSFRRPNYGYTF. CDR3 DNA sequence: TGTGCCAGCAGTTTCAGGAGGCCGAACTATGGCTACACCTTC.

The CDR3 sequence: CASSWSGGLNTGELFF. The CDR3 DNA reads TGTGCCAGCAGCTGGAGTGGGGGCTTAAACACCGGGGAGCTGTTTTTT. This chain joins TRBV7-2 and TRBJ2-2; tentative D call: TRBD1 (6 bases). Germline CDR1 and CDR2: SGHTA and FQGNSA. This CDR3 has 16 residues. Trimming removed 4 bases from V and 2 bases from J, with 14 bases in between.

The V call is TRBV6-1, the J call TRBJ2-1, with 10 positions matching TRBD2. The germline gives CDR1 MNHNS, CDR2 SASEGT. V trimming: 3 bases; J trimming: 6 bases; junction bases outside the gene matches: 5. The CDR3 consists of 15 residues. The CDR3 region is CASSDERGGPNEQFF. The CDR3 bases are TGTGCCAGCAGTGATGAGCGGGGGGGTCCCAATGAGCAGTTCTTC.

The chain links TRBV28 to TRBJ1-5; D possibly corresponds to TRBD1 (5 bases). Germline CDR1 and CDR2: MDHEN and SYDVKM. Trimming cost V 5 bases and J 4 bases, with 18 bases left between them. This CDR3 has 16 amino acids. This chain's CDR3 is CASSPPGLGSNQPQHF. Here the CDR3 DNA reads TGTGCCAGCAGTCCCCCAGGGCTTGGGTCTAATCAGCCCCAGCATTTT.

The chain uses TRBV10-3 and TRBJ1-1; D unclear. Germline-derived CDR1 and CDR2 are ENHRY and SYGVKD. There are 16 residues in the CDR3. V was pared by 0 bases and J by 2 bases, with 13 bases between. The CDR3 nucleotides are TGTGCCATCAGTGAGTCGACTCTTTCGGTAAACACTGAAGCTTTCTTT. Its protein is CAISESTLSVNTEAFF.

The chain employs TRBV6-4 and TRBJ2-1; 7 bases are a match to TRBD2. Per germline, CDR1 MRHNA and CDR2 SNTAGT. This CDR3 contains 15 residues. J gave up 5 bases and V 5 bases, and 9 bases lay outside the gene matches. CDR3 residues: CASSRSAGDHNEQFF. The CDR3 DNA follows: TGTGCCAGCAGTAGGTCCGCGGGGGACCACAATGAGCAGTTCTTC.

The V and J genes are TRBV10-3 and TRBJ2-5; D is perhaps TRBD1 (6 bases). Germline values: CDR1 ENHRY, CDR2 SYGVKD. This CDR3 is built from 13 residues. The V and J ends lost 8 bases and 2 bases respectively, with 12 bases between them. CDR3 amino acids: CAIAEGGQETQYF. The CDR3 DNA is TGTGCCATCGCAGAAGGGGGTCAAGAGACCCAGTACTTC.

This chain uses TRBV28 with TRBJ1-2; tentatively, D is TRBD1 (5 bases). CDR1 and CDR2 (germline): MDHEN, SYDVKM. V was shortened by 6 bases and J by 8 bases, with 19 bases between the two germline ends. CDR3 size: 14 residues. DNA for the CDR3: TGTGCCAGCAGATATCACGACAGACCCTCGGGCTACACCTTC. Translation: CASRYHDRPSGYTF.

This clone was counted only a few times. The CDR3 sequence is CASSLLRGGNNSPLHF. In nucleotides, the CDR3 is TGCGCCAGCAGCCTCCTAAGGGGGGGTAATAATTCACCCCTCCACTTT. The chain has TRBV4-1 and TRBJ1-6, with TRBD1 as a possible D gene (6 bases). This CDR3 is 16 amino acids long. Germline V gives CDR1 MGHRA, CDR2 YSYEKL. Trimming took off 4 bases at V and 5 bases at J, with 15 bases between the two ends.

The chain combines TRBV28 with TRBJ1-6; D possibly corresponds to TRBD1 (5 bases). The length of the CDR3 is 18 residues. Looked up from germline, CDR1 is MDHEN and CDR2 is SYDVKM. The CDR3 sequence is CAAPFSWRGGAYNSPLHF. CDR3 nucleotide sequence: TGTGCAGCCCCCTTCTCCTGGAGGGGAGGCGCCTATAATTCACCCCTCCACTTT.

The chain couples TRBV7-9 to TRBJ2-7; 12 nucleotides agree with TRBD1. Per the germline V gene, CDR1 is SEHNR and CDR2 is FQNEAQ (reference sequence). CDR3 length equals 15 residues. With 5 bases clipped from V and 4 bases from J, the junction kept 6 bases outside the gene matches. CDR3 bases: TGTGCCAGCAGCCATTTGGGACAGGGGGCTTACGAGCAGTACTTC. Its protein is CASSHLGQGAYEQYF.

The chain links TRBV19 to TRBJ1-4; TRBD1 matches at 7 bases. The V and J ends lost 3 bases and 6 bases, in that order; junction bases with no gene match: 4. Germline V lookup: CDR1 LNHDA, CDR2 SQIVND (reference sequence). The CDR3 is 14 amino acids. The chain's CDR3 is CASSMNGQDEKLFF. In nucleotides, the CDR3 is TGTGCCAGTAGTATGAATGGACAGGATGAAAAACTGTTTTTT.

CDR3 amino acids: CASSFGTDTGELFF. CDR3 bases: TGTGCCAGCAGCTTCGGTACAGACACCGGGGAGCTGTTTTTT. The chain combines TRBV5-8 with TRBJ2-2; no firm D call. The CDR3 covers 14 residues. Deletions cut 2 bases from V and 3 bases from J, with 8 bases between. The germline V gene encodes CDR1 SGHTS and CDR2 YDEGEE.

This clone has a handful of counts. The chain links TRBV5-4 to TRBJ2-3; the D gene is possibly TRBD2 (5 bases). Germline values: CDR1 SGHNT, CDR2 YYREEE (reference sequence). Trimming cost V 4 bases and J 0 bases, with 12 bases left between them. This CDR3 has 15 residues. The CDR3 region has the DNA TGTGCCAGCAGCCACCGCCTAGCTAGCACAGATACGCAGTATTTT. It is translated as CASSHRLASTDTQYF. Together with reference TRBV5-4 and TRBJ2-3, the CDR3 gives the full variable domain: ETGVTQSPTHLIKTRGQQVTLRCSSQSGHNTVSWYQQALGQGPQFIFQYYREEENGRGNFPPRFSGLQFPNYSSELNVNALELDDSALYLCASSHRLASTDTQYFGPGTRLTVL.

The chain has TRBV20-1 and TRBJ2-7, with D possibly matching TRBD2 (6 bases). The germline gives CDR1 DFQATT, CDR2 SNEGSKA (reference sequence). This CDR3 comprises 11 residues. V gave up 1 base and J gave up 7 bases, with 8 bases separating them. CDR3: CSARGGEEQYF. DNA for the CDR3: TGCAGTGCTAGAGGGGGGGAAGAGCAGTACTTC.

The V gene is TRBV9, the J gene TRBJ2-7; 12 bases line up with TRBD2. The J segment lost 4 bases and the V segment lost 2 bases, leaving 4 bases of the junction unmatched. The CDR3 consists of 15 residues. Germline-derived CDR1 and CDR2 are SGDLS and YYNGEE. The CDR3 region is CASSVRLAGDYEQYF. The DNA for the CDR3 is TGTGCCAGCAGCGTCCGACTAGCGGGAGATTACGAGCAGTACTTC.

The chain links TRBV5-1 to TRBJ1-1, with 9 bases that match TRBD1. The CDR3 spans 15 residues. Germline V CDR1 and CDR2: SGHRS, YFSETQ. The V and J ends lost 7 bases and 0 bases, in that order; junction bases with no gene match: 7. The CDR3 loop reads CASQRQGGVNTEAFF. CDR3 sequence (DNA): TGCGCCAGCCAGAGACAGGGGGGTGTGAACACTGAAGCTTTCTTT.

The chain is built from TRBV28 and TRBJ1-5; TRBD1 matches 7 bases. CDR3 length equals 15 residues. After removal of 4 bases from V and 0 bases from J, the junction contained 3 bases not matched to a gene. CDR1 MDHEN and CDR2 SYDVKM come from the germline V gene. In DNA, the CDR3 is TGTGCCAGCAGTTGGACAGGTGATAGCAATCAGCCCCAGCATTTT. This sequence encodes CASSWTGDSNQPQHF.

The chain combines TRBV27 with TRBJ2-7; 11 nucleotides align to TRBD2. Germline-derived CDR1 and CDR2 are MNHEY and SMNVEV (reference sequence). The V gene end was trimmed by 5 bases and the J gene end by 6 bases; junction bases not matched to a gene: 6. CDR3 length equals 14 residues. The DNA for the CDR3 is TGTGCCAGCAGTCCGTATCTAGCGGGAGGCGAGCAGTACTTC. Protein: CASSPYLAGGEQYF.

CDR3 nucleotides: TGTGCCAGCAGTTTCACACAGGGAGGGGAAAAACTGTTTTTT. Its translation is CASSFTQGGEKLFF. The chain couples TRBV27 to TRBJ1-4, with TRBD1 as a possible D gene (6 bases). The V end lost 3 bases, the J end lost 8 bases, and 13 bases lay between the germline ends. The CDR3 contains 14 residues. From germline, CDR1 is MNHEY and CDR2 SMNVEV (reference sequence).